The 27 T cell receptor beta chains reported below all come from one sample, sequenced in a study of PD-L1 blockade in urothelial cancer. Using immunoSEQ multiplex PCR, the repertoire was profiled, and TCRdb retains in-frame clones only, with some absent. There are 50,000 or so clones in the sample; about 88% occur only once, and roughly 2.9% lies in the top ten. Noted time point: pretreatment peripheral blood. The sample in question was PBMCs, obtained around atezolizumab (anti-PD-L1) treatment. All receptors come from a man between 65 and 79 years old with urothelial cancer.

CDR3 bases: TGTGCCAGCAGCCGACAGGGCTATGAGCAGTTCTTC. Translation gives CASSRQGYEQFF. The rearrangement links TRBV6-6 to TRBJ2-1, with 7 bases identical to TRBD1. The CDR3 loop spans 12 amino acids. Germline V gene lookup returns CDR1 MNHNY and CDR2 SVGAGI (reference sequence). The V and J ends lost 6 bases and 8 bases, in that order; junction bases with no gene match: 4.

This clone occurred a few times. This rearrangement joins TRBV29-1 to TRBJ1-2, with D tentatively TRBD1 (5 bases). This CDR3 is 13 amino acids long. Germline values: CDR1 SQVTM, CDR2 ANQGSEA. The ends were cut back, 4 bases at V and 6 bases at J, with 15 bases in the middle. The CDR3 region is CSVGGGVGHGYTF. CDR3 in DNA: TGCAGCGTTGGCGGGGGTGTCGGCCATGGCTACACCTTC.

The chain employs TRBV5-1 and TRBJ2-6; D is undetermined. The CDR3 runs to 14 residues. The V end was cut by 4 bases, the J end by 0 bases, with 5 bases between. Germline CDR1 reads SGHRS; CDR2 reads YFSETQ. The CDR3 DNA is TGCGCCAGCAGCCCAAACTCTGGGGCCAACGTCCTGACTTTC. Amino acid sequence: CASSPNSGANVLTF.

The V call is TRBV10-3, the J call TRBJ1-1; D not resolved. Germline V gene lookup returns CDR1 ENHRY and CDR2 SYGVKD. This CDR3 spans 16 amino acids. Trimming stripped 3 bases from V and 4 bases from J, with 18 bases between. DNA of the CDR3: TGTGCCATCAGTGACCCTCGAAGAATCGGCGGCACTGAAGCTTTCTTT. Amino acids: CAISDPRRIGGTEAFF.

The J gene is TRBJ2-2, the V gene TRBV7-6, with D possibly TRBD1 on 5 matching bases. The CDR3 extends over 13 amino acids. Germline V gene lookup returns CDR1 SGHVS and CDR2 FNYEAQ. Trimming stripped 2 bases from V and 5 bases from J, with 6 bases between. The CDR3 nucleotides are TGTGCCAGCAGCTTAAAGGGGACCGGGGAGCTGTTTTTT. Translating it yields CASSLKGTGELFF.

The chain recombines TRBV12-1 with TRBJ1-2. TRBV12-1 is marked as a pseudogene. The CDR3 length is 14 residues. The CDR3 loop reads CASSFRASPYGYTF. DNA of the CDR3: TGTGCCAGCAGCTTTAGGGCTAGCCCGTATGGCTACACCTTC.

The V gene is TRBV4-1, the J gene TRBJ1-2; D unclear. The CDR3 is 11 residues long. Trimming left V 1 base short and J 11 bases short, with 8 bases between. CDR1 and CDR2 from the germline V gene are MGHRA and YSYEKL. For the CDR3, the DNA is TGCGCCAGCAGCCAAGGTTTAGCGTACACCTTC. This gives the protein CASSQGLAYTF.

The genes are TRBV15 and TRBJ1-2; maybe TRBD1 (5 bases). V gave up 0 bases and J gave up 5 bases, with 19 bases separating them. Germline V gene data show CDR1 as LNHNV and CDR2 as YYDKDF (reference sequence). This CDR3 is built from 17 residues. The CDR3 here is CATSRDFPKTGDYGYTF. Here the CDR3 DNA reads TGTGCCACCAGCAGAGATTTCCCTAAAACAGGAGATTATGGCTACACCTTC.

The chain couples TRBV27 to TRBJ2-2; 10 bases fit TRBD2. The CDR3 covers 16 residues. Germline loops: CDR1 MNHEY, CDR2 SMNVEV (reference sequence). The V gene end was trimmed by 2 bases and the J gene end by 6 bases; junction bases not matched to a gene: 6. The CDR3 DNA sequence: TGTGCCAGCAGTTTAATTGCTAGCGGGGGTGCCGGGGAGCTGTTTTTT. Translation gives CASSLIASGGAGELFF.

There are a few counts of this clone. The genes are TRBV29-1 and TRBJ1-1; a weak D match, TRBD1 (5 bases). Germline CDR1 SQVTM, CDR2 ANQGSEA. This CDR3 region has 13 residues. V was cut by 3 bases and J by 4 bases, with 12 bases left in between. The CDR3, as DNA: TGCAGCGTTGAGGCAGGGCAGGGCACTGAAGCTTTCTTT. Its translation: CSVEAGQGTEAFF.

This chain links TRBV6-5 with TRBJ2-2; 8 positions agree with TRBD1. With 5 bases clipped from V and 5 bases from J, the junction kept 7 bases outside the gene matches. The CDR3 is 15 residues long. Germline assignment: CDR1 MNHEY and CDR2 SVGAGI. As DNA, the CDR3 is TGTGCCAGCAGTCGGGACAGGCGAACAACCGGGGAGCTGTTTTTT. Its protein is CASSRDRRTTGELFF.

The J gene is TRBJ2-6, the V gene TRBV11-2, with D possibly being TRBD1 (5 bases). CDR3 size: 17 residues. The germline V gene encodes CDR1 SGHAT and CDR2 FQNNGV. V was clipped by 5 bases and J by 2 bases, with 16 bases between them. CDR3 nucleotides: TGTGCCAGCAGCCAGGCGCAGGGAAAGGCTGGGGCCAACGTCCTGACTTTC. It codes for CASSQAQGKAGANVLTF. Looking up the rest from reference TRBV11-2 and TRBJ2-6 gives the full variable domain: EAGVAQSPRYKIIEKRQSVAFWCNPISGHATLYWYQQILGQGPKLLIQFQNNGVVDDSQLPKDRFSAERLKGVDSTLKIQPAKLEDSAVYLCASSQAQGKAGANVLTFGAGSRLTVL.

Written as DNA, the CDR3 is TGTGCCAGCAGCGAGACTGAGAACTATGGCTACACCTTC. Residues: CASSETENYGYTF. This chain connects TRBV6-5 to TRBJ1-2; D call uncertain. The CDR3 loop spans 13 amino acids. Trimming removed 6 bases at V and 2 bases at J, with 10 bases between. CDR1 is MNHEY and CDR2 is SVGAGI in the germline V gene.

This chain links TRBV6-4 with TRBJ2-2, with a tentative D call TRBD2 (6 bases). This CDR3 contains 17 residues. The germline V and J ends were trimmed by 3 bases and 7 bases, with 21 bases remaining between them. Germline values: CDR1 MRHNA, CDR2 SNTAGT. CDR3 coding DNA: TGTGCCAGCAGTGATACAGGAGGGCCAAGAAATATCGGGGAGCTGTTTTTT. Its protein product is CASSDTGGPRNIGELFF.

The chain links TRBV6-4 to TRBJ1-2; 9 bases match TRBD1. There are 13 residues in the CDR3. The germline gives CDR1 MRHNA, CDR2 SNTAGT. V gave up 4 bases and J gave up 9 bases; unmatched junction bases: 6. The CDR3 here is CASSGDRGMSYTF. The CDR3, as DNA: TGTGCCAGCAGTGGCGACAGGGGGATGAGCTACACCTTC.

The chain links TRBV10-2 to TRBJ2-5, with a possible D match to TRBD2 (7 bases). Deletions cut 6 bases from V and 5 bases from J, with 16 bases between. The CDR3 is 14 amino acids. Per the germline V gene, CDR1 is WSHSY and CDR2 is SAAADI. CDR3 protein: CASSDRGGYETQYF. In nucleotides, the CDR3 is TGCGCCAGCAGCGATAGGGGGGGGTACGAGACCCAGTACTTC.

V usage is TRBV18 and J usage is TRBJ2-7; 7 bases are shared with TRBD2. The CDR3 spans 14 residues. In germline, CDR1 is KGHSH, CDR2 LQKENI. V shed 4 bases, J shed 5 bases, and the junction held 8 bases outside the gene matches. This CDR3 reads CASSRPSGGDEQYF. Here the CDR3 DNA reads TGTGCCAGCTCACGGCCTAGCGGAGGGGACGAGCAGTACTTC.

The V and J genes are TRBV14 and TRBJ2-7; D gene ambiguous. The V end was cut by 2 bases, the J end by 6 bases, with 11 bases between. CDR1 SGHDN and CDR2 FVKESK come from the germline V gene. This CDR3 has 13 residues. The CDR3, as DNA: TGTGCCAGCAGCCAACGGTCTTTTGGCGAGCAGTACTTC. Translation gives CASSQRSFGEQYF.

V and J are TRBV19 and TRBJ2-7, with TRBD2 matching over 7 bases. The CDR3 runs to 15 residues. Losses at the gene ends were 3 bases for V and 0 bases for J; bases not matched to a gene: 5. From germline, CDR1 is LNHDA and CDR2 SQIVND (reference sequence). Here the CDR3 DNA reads TGTGCCAGTAGTATTACTAGCGACAGCTCCTACGAGCAGTACTTC. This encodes CASSITSDSSYEQYF.

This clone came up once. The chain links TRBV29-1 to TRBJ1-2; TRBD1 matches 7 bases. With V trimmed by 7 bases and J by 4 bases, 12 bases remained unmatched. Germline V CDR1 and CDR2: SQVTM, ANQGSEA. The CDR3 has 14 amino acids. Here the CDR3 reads CSALWTGGPYGYTF. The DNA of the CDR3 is TGCAGCGCCCTGTGGACAGGCGGACCCTATGGCTACACCTTC.

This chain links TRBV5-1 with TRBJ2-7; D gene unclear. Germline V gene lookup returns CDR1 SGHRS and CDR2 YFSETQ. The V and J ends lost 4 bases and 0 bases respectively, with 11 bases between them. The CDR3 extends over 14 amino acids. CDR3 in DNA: TGCGCCAGCAGCCCGGCAGGTAGCTCCTACGAGCAGTACTTC. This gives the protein CASSPAGSSYEQYF.

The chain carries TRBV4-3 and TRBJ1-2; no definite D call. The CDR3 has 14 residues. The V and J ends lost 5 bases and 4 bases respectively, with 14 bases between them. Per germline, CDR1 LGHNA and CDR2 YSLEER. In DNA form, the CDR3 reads TGCGCCAGCAGCAAAACCGGGATCCCCTATGGCTACACCTTC. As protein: CASSKTGIPYGYTF.

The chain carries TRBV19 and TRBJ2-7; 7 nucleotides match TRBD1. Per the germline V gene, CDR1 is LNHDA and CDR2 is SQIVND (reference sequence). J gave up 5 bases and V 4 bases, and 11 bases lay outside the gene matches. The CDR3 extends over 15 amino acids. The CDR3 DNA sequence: TGTGCCAGTAGTAAAGGGGGCTATAACGTTGACGAGCAGTACTTC. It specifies CASSKGGYNVDEQYF.

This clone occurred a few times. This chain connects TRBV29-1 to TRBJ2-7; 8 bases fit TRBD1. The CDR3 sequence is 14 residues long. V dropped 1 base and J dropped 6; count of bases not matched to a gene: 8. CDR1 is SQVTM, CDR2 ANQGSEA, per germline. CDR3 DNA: TGCAGCGTTGAAGTCGGACAGGGCAGGACCGAGCAGTACTTC. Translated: CSVEVGQGRTEQYF.

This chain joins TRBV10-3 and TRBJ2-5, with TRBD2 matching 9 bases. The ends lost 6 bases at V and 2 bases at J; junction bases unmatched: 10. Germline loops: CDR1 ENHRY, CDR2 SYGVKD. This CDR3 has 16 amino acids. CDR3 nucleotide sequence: TGTGCCATCAGAAGAGGGGTAGCGGGAGTACAAGAGACCCAGTACTTC. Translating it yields CAIRRGVAGVQETQYF.

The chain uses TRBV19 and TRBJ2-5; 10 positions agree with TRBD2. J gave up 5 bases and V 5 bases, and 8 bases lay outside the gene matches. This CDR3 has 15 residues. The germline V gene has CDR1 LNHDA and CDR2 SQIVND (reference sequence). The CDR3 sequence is CASSSSGGRRETQYF. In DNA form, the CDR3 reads TGTGCCAGTAGTTCTAGCGGGGGCAGGAGGGAGACCCAGTACTTC.

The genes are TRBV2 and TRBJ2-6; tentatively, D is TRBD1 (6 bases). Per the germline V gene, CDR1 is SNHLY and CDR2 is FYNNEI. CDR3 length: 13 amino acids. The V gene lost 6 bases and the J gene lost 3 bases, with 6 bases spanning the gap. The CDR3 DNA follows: TGTGCCAGCAGAGGGGGTGGGGCCAACGTCCTGACTTTC. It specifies CASRGGGANVLTF.